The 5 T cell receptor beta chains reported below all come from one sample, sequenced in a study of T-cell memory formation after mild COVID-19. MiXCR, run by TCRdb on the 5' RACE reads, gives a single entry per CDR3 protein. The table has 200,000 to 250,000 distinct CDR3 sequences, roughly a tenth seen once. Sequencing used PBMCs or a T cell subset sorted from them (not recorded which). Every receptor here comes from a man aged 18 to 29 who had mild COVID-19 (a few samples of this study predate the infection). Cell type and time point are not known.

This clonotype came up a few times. The CDR3 loop reads CASSVLAIRDTQYF. The CDR3 DNA sequence: TGTGCCAGCAGCGTACTAGCGATCAGAGATACGCAGTATTTT. The chain has TRBV9 and TRBJ2-3; D might be TRBD2 (6 bases). This CDR3 spans 14 amino acids. Trimming left V 1 base short and J 5 bases short, with 11 bases between. Germline V gene lookup returns CDR1 SGDLS and CDR2 YYNGEE.

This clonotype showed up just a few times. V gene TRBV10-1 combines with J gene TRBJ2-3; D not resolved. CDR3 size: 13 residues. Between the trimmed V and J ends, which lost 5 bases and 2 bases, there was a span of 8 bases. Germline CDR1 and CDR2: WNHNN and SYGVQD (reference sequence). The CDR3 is CASSNKPTDTQYF. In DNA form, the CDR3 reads TGCGCCAGCAGTAACAAGCCCACAGATACGCAGTATTTT.

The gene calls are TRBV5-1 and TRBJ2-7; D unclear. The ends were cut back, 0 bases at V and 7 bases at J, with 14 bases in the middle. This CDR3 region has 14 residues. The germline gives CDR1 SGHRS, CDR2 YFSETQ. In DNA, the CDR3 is TGCGCCAGCAGCTTGGTCGGATCTCTGGGGGAGCAGTACTTC. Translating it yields CASSLVGSLGEQYF.

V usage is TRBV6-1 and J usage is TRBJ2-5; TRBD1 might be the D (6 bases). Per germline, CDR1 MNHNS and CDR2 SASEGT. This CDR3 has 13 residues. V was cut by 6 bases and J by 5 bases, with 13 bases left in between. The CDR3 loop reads CASSRDNAETQYF. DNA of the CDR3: TGTGCCAGCAGCAGGGACAATGCGGAGACCCAGTACTTC.

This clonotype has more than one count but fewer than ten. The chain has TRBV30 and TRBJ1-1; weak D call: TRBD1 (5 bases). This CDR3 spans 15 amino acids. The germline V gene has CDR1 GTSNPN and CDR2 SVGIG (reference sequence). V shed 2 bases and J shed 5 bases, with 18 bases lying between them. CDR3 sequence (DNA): TGTGCCTGGAGTCTTCAGGGCGAAGCGCAGACTGAAGCTTTCTTT. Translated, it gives CAWSLQGEAQTEAFF.